The TCR beta chain described here comes from a study of T cells in Graves' hyperthyroidism and ophthalmopathy. Amplification targeted TCR beta CDR3 regions from RNA transcripts. The primer set for the first-round RT-PCR of the TCR CDR3 was HTBI. TCRdb passed the multiplex PCR reads through MiXCR, listing each CDR3 protein once. The sample yields about 290,000 distinct CDR3 sequences, roughly 15% seen once. CDR3 length equals 15 residues. Germline CDR1 reads SGHRS; CDR2 reads YFSETQ. The V end was cut by 4 bases, the J end by 2 bases, with 12 bases between. Ten or more counts support this clonotype. Out of over 7.5 ml of fresh peripheral blood came the PBMCs.

Sequences were obtained from blood. This clonotype originated in a woman between 45 and 65 years old with Graves' hyperthyroidism that later progressed to Graves' ophthalmopathy. The chain is built from TRBV5-1 and TRBJ1-4, with D unclear. CDR3 sequence reads: CASSLTGMTNEKLFF. Here the CDR3 DNA reads TGCGCCAGCAGCCTCACCGGGATGACTAATGAAAAACTGTTTTTT.